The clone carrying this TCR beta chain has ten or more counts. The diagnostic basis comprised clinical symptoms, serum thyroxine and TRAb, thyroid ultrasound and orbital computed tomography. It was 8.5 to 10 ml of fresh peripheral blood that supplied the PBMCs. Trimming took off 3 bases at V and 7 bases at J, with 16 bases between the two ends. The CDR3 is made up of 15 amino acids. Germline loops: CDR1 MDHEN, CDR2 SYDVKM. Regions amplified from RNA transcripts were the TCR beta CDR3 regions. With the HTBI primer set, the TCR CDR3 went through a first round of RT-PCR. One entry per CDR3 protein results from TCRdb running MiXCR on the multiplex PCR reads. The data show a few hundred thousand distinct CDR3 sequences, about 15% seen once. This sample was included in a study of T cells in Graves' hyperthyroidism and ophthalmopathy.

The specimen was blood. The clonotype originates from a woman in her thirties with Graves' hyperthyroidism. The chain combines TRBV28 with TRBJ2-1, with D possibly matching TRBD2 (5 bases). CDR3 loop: CASSFVAGRRNEQFF. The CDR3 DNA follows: TGTGCCAGCAGTTTCGTGGCGGGCCGGAGGAATGAGCAGTTCTTC.